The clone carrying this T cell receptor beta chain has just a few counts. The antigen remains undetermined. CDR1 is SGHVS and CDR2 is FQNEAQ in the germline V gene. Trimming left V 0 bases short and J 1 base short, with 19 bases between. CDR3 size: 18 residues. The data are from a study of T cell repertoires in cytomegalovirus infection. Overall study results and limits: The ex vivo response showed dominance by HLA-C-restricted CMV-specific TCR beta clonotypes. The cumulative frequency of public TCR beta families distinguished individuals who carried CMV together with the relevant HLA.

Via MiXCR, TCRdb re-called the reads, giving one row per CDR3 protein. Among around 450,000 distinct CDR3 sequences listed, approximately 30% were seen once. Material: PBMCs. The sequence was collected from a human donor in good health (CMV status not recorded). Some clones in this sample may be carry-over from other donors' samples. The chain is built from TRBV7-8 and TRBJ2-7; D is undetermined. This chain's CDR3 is CASSLAVSRTAPSYEQYF. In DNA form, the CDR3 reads TGTGCCAGCAGCTTAGCGGTTTCGAGGACGGCTCCTTCCTACGAGCAGTACTTC.